A selection of T cell receptor beta chains follows, all from one sample in a study of blood T cell repertoires in COVID-19. Using immunoSEQ multiplex PCR, the repertoire was profiled, and TCRdb retains in-frame clones only, with some absent. In the table there are just under 95,000 clones, around 82% of which are singletons. The sample taken for sequencing was peripheral blood. The origin of the receptors is a man in his fifties or sixties who had recovered from COVID-19. CDR3s include the opening cysteine and the closing phenylalanine or tryptophan. A D gene is named only where the DNA matches it firmly. Expanded clones are given a class, and other clones once, few, many or no size at all.

TRBV12-3/TRBV12-4	-	TRBJ1-2	TRBD1	TGTGCCAGCAGTCTGGGACAGGGCGATGGCTACACCTTC	CASSLGQGDGYTF
TRBV7-2	-	TRBJ1-1	-	TGTGCCAGCAGCTTCAGACAGGCTGGGACTGAAGCTTTCTTT	CASSFRQAGTEAFF
TRBV27	-	TRBJ1-6	-	TGTGCCAGCAGGTCGCTAGGTCTTAGTAATTCACCCCTCCACTTT	CASRSLGLSNSPLHF
TRBV27	-	TRBJ1-3	TRBD1	TGTGCCAGCAGTTCAACGGACAGGGCTGGAAACACCATATATTTT	CASSSTDRAGNTIYF
TRBV28	-	TRBJ1-5	-	TGTGCCAGCAGTTTATTCCCACAGTCGGTTTATCAGCCCCAGCATTTT	CASSLFPQSVYQPQHF
TRBV15	once	TRBJ2-1	-	TGTGCCACCAGCAGAGGTGGTACAGGGTATGAGCAGTTCTTC	CATSRGGTGYEQFF
TRBV7-2	-	TRBJ2-1	-	TGTGCCAGCAGCTTACACTTATCCCCCCTCAATGAGCAGTTCTTC	CASSLHLSPLNEQFF
TRBV19	once	TRBJ2-7	TRBD1	TGTGCCAGTAGTATTTCAGGACAGGGGTACGAGCAGTACTTC	CASSISGQGYEQYF
TRBV9	-	TRBJ1-2	-	TGTGCCAGCAGCGTAGAAGGCAGGGATTATGGCTACACCTTC	CASSVEGRDYGYTF
TRBV12-3/TRBV12-4	-	TRBJ1-2	-	TGTGCCAGCACTCCGACAACTAACTATGGCTACACCTTC	CASTPTTNYGYTF
TRBV9	-	TRBJ2-3	-	TGTGCCAGCAGCGTGTCTTATTTCGGCACAGATACGCAGTATTTT	CASSVSYFGTDTQYF
TRBV3-1/TRBV3-2	-	TRBJ2-7	TRBD1	TGTGCCAGCAGCCAAGCCGGGACAGGGAGACCCTTTAGCTCCTACGAGCAGTACTTC	CASSQAGTGRPFSSYEQYF
TRBV7-2	-	TRBJ2-7	-	TGTGCCAGCAGCCCGACCGGGACTCTGAATTCCAACGAGCAGTACTTC	CASSPTGTLNSNEQYF
TRBV6-5	-	TRBJ2-1	-	TGTGCCAGCAGCAGGGGGGTTAATGAGCAGTTCTTC	CASSRGVNEQFF
TRBV11-1	-	TRBJ1-6	-	TGTGCCAGCAGCTTAGCGCTTGGGGGCCATTCACCCCTCCACTTT	CASSLALGGHSPLHF
TRBV5-5	few	TRBJ2-7	-	TGTGCCAGCAGCTTTGGCCCCGGGACATCCTCCTACGAGCAGTACTTC	CASSFGPGTSSYEQYF
TRBV5-1	-	TRBJ1-1	-	TGCGCCAGCAGATCGAATCGAGGGGGTCTGAACACTGAAGCTTTCTTT	CASRSNRGGLNTEAFF
TRBV3-1/TRBV3-2	-	TRBJ2-1	TRBD2	TGTGCCAGCAGCCAAGACTTAGCGGGAGTTGGTGAGCAGTTCTTC	CASSQDLAGVGEQFF
TRBV19	-	TRBJ1-1	-	TGTGCCGTCCTTTCTACCGAGAGGAACACTGAAGCTTTCTTT	CAVLSTERNTEAFF
TRBV24-1	-	TRBJ2-2	-	TGTGCCACCAGTGATTTTTCGCGGGGCACGGACACCGGGGAGCTGTTTTTT	CATSDFSRGTDTGELFF
TRBV18	-	TRBJ1-6	-	TGTGCCAGCTCCCAGGACACCAGTTCACCCCTCCACTTT	CASSQDTSSPLHF
TRBV6-5	-	TRBJ1-5	-	TGTGCCAGCAGAAACGGGGGGTCGGATCAGCCCCAGCATTTT	CASRNGGSDQPQHF
TRBV7-6	-	TRBJ2-5	-	TGTGCCAGCACCACTCTCAGCGAACAAGAGACCCAGTACTTC	CASTTLSEQETQYF
TRBV11-1	-	TRBJ2-3	-	TGTGCCAGCAGCTTAGTTTCGGCGGGTCTCACAGATACGCAGTATTTT	CASSLVSAGLTDTQYF
TRBV4-3	-	TRBJ1-3	-	TGCGCCAGCAGCCAATACAGGGACGGAAACACCATATATTTT	CASSQYRDGNTIYF
TRBV11-2	-	TRBJ2-5	TRBD1	TGTGCCAGCAGAGTTGACAGGGGAGAGACCCAGTACTTC	CASRVDRGETQYF
TRBV29-1	-	TRBJ2-5	TRBD2	TGCAGCGTTGAGCGGGGGAAAGAGACCCAGTACTTC	CSVERGKETQYF
TRBV28	-	TRBJ1-2	TRBD1	TGTGCCAGCAGTTCCTCACAGGGGTATGTCTACACCTTC	CASSSSQGYVYTF
TRBV6-2/TRBV6-3	-	TRBJ2-7	TRBD1	TGTGCCAGCAGTACGACAGGGCGTTACGAGCAGTACTTC	CASSTTGRYEQYF
TRBV18	-	TRBJ2-3	-	TGTGCCAGCTCACCAGAAGGGGTCCAGACGCAGTATTTT	CASSPEGVQTQYF
TRBV5-4	-	TRBJ2-7	TRBD2	TGTGCCAGCAGCTTCGACGGCGGGAGTAAGTACGAGCAGTACTTC	CASSFDGGSKYEQYF
TRBV6-5	-	TRBJ2-7	-	TGTGCCAGCAGTTACACCCTCGCGGGGCCTTCCTACGAGCAGTACTTC	CASSYTLAGPSYEQYF
TRBV11-3	-	TRBJ2-3	-	TGTGCCAGCAGCCGCATACGACTCACTAGCACAGATACGCAGTATTTT	CASSRIRLTSTDTQYF
TRBV9	few	TRBJ2-3	TRBD2	TGTGCCAGCAGCTCTAGACTAGCGGGCCCCGGCACAGATACGCAGTATTTT	CASSSRLAGPGTDTQYF
TRBV3-1/TRBV3-2	once	TRBJ2-7	-	TGTGCCAGCAGCCAAGCTTCTCTCCCGTACTTC	CASSQASLPYF
TRBV27	-	TRBJ2-5	-	TGTGCCAGCAGTTTTGGAAGGGGGGAGACCCAGTACTTC	CASSFGRGETQYF
TRBV24-1	-	TRBJ2-5	TRBD1	TGTGCCACCAGTGGAACGGCAGGGGGCTTTCGGGAGACCCAGTACTTC	CATSGTAGGFRETQYF
TRBV21-1	-	TRBJ2-2	-	TGTGCCAGCAGACCGGGACTAGCTGGGACCGGGGAGCTGTTTTTT	CASRPGLAGTGELFF
TRBV4-1	-	TRBJ1-4	-	TGCGCCAGCAGCCGGGAGGGGATTGGGGGGCGAGGCGGAGAAAAACTGTTTTTT	CASSREGIGGRGGEKLFF
TRBV19	-	TRBJ2-1	TRBD1	TGTGCCAGTAGTATAGATAGCGGACAGGGCTGGGGCGAGCAGTTCTTC	CASSIDSGQGWGEQFF
TRBV6-5	few	TRBJ1-2	-	TGTGCCAGCAGATTCGGACAGAACTATGGCTACACCTTC	CASRFGQNYGYTF
TRBV9	once	TRBJ2-1	-	TGTGCCAGCAGCGTAGCTCAGACAGTCACCTCCTACAATGAGCAGTTCTTC	CASSVAQTVTSYNEQFF
TRBV28	few	TRBJ2-7	TRBD2	TGTGCCAGCAGAAGACTAGCGGGAGAAAACGAGCAGTACTTC	CASRRLAGENEQYF